This T cell receptor beta chain came from a study of cytomegalovirus exposure and HLA in healthy donors. Study summary: HLA-typed donors contributed 65 million to 85 million unique TCRs, which were held in an early data release. Whole-study findings and limits: Later analysis associated a missense DCLRE1C variant with TCR beta V- and J-gene trimming.

The V and J ends lost 7 bases and 2 bases respectively, with 15 bases between them. Germline V gives CDR1 SEHNR, CDR2 FQNEAQ (reference sequence). The CDR3 contains 14 residues. PCR used 60 Vbeta primers and 13 Jbeta primers. The table came from immunoSEQ multiplex PCR; TCRdb's copy has only in-frame clones and leaves some out. The sample lists roughly 190,000 clones, roughly 80% occurring once. Concerning this clone itself: Its antigen is currently unknown.

Sequenced material: PBMCs. This clonotype was obtained from a man between 40 and 49 years old in good health and CMV-seropositive. The chain combines TRBV7-9 with TRBJ2-7, with a weak D call TRBD2 (6 bases). The CDR3 loop is CASTNLGLPYEQYF. The DNA for the CDR3 is TGTGCCAGCACCAACTTGGGACTTCCCTACGAGCAGTACTTC.